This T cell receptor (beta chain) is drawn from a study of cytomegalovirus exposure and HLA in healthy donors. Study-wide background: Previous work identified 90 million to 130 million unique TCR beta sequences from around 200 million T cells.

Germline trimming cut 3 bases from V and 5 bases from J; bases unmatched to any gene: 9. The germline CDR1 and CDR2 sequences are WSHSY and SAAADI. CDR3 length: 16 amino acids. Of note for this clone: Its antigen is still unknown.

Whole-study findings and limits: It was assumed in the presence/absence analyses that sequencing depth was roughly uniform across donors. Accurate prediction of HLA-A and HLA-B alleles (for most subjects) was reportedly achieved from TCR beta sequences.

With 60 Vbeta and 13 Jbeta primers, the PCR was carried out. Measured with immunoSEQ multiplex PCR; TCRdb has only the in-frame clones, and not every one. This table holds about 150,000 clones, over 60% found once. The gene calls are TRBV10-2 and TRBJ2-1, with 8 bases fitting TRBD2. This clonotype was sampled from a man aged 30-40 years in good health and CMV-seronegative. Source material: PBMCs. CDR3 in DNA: TGCGCCAGCAGTGAAAGTGGGACTAGGAGGCACAATGAGCAGTTCTTC. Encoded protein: CASSESGTRRHNEQFF.